Listed below are T cell receptor beta chains from one sample, sequenced in a study of blood T cell repertoires in COVID-19. The protocol was immunoSEQ multiplex PCR, while the TCRdb copy is restricted to in-frame clones and leaves out a portion. The table has 140,000 to 150,000 clones, roughly 78% seen once. The sample comprised PBMCs or T cells enriched from blood (not recorded which). These receptors were collected from a woman between 50 and 59 years old who had recovered from COVID-19. CDR3s include the opening cysteine and the closing phenylalanine or tryptophan. Fields, in order: D gene, V gene, clone size, J gene, CDR3 DNA, CDR3 protein. D genes are given only for firm matches. Clone size, where shown, is once, few, many, or a class for clones that have expanded.

TRBD2	TRBV29-1	-	TRBJ2-3	TGCAGCGCCACTGCCGGGGGGGCCGGAGATACGCAGTATTTT	CSATAGGAGDTQYF
-	TRBV5-1	-	TRBJ2-3	TGCGCCAGCAGCTTGGAAGACCCAGGGACAGATACGCAGTATTTT	CASSLEDPGTDTQYF
-	TRBV2	few	TRBJ1-2	TGTGCCAGCGGGTCAGGGATGATTGGCTACACCTTC	CASGSGMIGYTF
-	TRBV11-1	-	TRBJ2-4	TGTGCCAGCAGCGACAGAGGATACATTCAGTACTTC	CASSDRGYIQYF
-	TRBV5-5	-	TRBJ1-2	TGTGCCAGCAGCTTGGTACTCCCCGATAACTATGGCTACACCTTC	CASSLVLPDNYGYTF
TRBD1	TRBV7-9	-	TRBJ2-3	TGTGCCAGCAGCCCACAAGATCGGTACAGGGGGGTGGATACGCAGTATTTT	CASSPQDRYRGVDTQYF
-	TRBV6-5	-	TRBJ1-6	TGTGCCAGCAGCGTGCCCGGAGCAGATTCACCCCTCCACTTT	CASSVPGADSPLHF
-	TRBV5-6	-	TRBJ1-2	TGTGCCAGCAGCCGGCCCGGGGGCTATGGCTACACCTTC	CASSRPGGYGYTF
-	TRBV7-2	-	TRBJ2-7	TGTGCCAGCAGCTGGAGCTCCTACGAGCAGTACTTC	CASSWSSYEQYF
TRBD1	TRBV9	once	TRBJ1-1	TGTGCCAGCAGCGCCGACAGGGGCGCTGAAGCTTTCTTT	CASSADRGAEAFF
TRBD2	TRBV7-9	once	TRBJ2-5	TGTGCCAGCAGCCAGGCTGCCTCTAGCGGGGGCACCCAGTACTTC	CASSQAASSGGTQYF
-	TRBV6-2/TRBV6-3	-	TRBJ1-2	TGTGCCAGCAGCCGGGCAGGGGTTACCTATGGCTACACCTTC	CASSRAGVTYGYTF
-	TRBV19	-	TRBJ1-1	TGTGCCAGTAGTATGCAGGGGTGGGGACGAAACACTGAAGCTTTCTTT	CASSMQGWGRNTEAFF
TRBD2	TRBV5-4	once	TRBJ2-2	TGTGCCAGCACGGGGACTAGCGGGGGCTACACCGGGGAGCTGTTTTTT	CASTGTSGGYTGELFF
-	TRBV12-3/TRBV12-4	-	TRBJ2-5	TGTGCCAGCAGGGGGGGGCCAGAGGTGACCCAGTACTTC	CASRGGPEVTQYF
-	TRBV25-1	once	TRBJ1-2	TGTGCCAGCAGTGATCAAGCCAACCCCTATGGCTACACCTTC	CASSDQANPYGYTF
-	TRBV5-6	-	TRBJ1-2	TGTGCCAGCATCCTGTGGGGGGAGGCCTATGGCTACACCTTC	CASILWGEAYGYTF
TRBD2	TRBV27	medium-sized	TRBJ2-7	TGTGCCAGCAGCCGCGTCGGGGGGGGCAGTTTGTTCTACGAGCAGTACTTC	CASSRVGGGSLFYEQYF
-	TRBV4-1	few	TRBJ1-5	TGCGCCAGCAGCCAAGATCGCAGGGCTCAGCCCCAGCATTTT	CASSQDRRAQPQHF
-	TRBV2	once	TRBJ1-5	TGTGCCAGCAGCTTCGACGGAGCTAGCAATCAGCCCCAGCATTTT	CASSFDGASNQPQHF
-	TRBV2	-	TRBJ1-1	TGTGCCAGCAGGGATCAGGGGAGCACTGAAGCTTTCTTT	CASRDQGSTEAFF
-	TRBV4-1	-	TRBJ2-3	TGCGCCAGCAGCCAAGATCTCCGGGGGGCCAGACGAACAGATACGCAGTATTTT	CASSQDLRGARRTDTQYF
-	TRBV28	-	TRBJ1-3	TGTGCCAGCAGTGCACAGGGTGTCCCCGAAAACACCATATATTTT	CASSAQGVPENTIYF
TRBD1	TRBV7-2	-	TRBJ1-4	TGTGCCAGCAGCTTGGGAGGGACAGGGGATGAAAAACTGTTTTTT	CASSLGGTGDEKLFF
-	TRBV12-3/TRBV12-4	-	TRBJ1-6	TGTGCCAGCAGCCCTAACAGGTATTCACCCCTCCACTTT	CASSPNRYSPLHF
-	TRBV4-1	few	TRBJ1-3	TGCGCCAGCAGCCGGGCCACTTTCTCTGGAAACACCATATATTTT	CASSRATFSGNTIYF
TRBD1	TRBV2	once	TRBJ1-5	TGTGCCAGCAGGACAGGGGGCCAACAGTGGGGTCAGCCCCAGCATTTT	CASRTGGQQWGQPQHF
TRBD1	TRBV29-1	-	TRBJ1-2	TGCAGCGTGCCGGGACAGAAAGATGGCTACACCTTC	CSVPGQKDGYTF
TRBD2	TRBV4-2	-	TRBJ2-1	TGTGCCAGCAGCCAAGACGGACTAGGGTCGTTCTTC	CASSQDGLGSFF
TRBD1	TRBV28	-	TRBJ1-2	TGTGCCAGCATCACAGGGGGCAGTTACTATGGCTACACCTTC	CASITGGSYYGYTF
-	TRBV5-4	-	TRBJ1-3	TGTGCCAGCAGCTTGGGGTCGGGAGGAAACACCATATATTTT	CASSLGSGGNTIYF
TRBD2	TRBV18	-	TRBJ2-1	TGTGCCAGCTCACCCATGCGGGGGGGCAATTCCTACAATGAGCAGTTCTTC	CASSPMRGGNSYNEQFF
-	TRBV24-1	-	TRBJ1-1	TGTGCCACCAGTAGAGAATTCGGCACTGAAGCTTTCTTT	CATSREFGTEAFF
-	TRBV5-4	few	TRBJ1-2	TGTGCCAGCAGCAAATCGACAGATAACTATGGCTACACCTTC	CASSKSTDNYGYTF
TRBD1	TRBV19	-	TRBJ2-5	TGTGCCAGTAGTACAGGACAGGGTAGGAAGACCCAGTACTTC	CASSTGQGRKTQYF
TRBD2	TRBV2	-	TRBJ2-4	TGTGCCAGCAGCGGGACTAGCTGGAACATTCAGTACTTC	CASSGTSWNIQYF
TRBD1	TRBV5-1	-	TRBJ2-7	TGCGCCAGCAGGCCGGGACAGGGGTCCTACGAGCAGTACTTC	CASRPGQGSYEQYF
-	TRBV28	-	TRBJ2-1	TGTGCCAGCAGTTTAGCCTTCGGGAATGAGCAGTTCTTC	CASSLAFGNEQFF
-	TRBV5-1	-	TRBJ2-3	TGCGCCAGCAGCTTGAGAGGTTTCTCCACAGATACGCAGTATTTT	CASSLRGFSTDTQYF
TRBD1	TRBV28	-	TRBJ1-1	TGTGCCAGCAGCCCTGGACAGGTGTACACTGAAGCTTTCTTT	CASSPGQVYTEAFF
-	TRBV12-3/TRBV12-4	-	TRBJ1-2	TGTGCCAGCAGTTTCCACACCGACACCTTC	CASSFHTDTF
TRBD1	TRBV5-1	-	TRBJ1-3	TGCGCCAGCAGCGCCTTATGGACAGGGGACGCGGGAAACACCATATATTTT	CASSALWTGDAGNTIYF
-	TRBV3-1/TRBV3-2	-	TRBJ2-1	TGTGCCAGCAGCCAAGAAGGATCGGGGGGCGATGAGCAGTTCTTC	CASSQEGSGGDEQFF
-	TRBV4-1	-	TRBJ1-3	TGCGCCAGCAGCCAAGCCTTTACAGCTGGAAACACCATATATTTT	CASSQAFTAGNTIYF
-	TRBV28	-	TRBJ2-7	TGTGCCAGCAGTTTGGGGCCCTTCTACGAGCAGTACTTC	CASSLGPFYEQYF
TRBD1	TRBV11-3	-	TRBJ2-7	TGTGCCAGCAGCTTAGATCTCGGGACAGGGGGTCCACAGTACTTC	CASSLDLGTGGPQYF
TRBD1	TRBV4-1	few	TRBJ1-1	TGCGCCAGCAGCCAAGACGGAACAGGGGGCTCTGAAGCTTTCTTT	CASSQDGTGGSEAFF
TRBD1	TRBV7-9	-	TRBJ1-4	TGTGCCGCCGACAGGGGAGGTGAAAAACTGTTTTTT	CAADRGGEKLFF
-	TRBV6-1	few	TRBJ2-3	TGTGCCAGCAGTGAACTAGGTAACACAGATACGCAGTATTTT	CASSELGNTDTQYF
-	TRBV24-1	-	TRBJ2-1	TGTGCCACCAGTGATTCGGGATTCATCAATGAGCAGTTCTTC	CATSDSGFINEQFF
-	TRBV7-9	few	TRBJ2-2	TGTGCCAGCAGCCCTCAGATCACCGGGGAGCTGTTTTTT	CASSPQITGELFF
-	TRBV7-2	-	TRBJ2-5	TGTGCCAGCAGCTTAGGTCCCCCTAAGGAGACCCAGTACTTC	CASSLGPPKETQYF